The entry below gives a single T cell receptor (beta chain) sequence along with its context. As yet, its antigen is unknown. The data derive from a study of blood T cells in healthy people across ages. The study, taken as a whole, reports: A roughly linear fall in TCR beta diversity per million T cells was seen with increasing age.

Per-sample PBMC isolation yielded at least 6.5 million cells. A second about 7 to 12 cycle PCR used barcoded and J-beta primers. TCRdb itself ran the 5' RACE reads through MiXCR, one entry per CDR3 protein. The sample yields roughly 730,000 distinct CDR3 sequences, roughly three fifths seen once. CDR1 and CDR2 from the germline V gene are ENHRY and SYGVKD. The CDR3 consists of 13 residues. V was shortened by 5 bases and J by 0 bases, with 8 bases between the two germline ends. The sequenced material came from blood. J is TRBJ2-7 and V is TRBV10-3; D might be TRBD1 (6 bases). The TCR originated in a man aged 35 to 55 in good health. The CDR3 nucleotides read TGTGCCATCAGTTCGGACAGCTCCTACGAGCAGTACTTC. Residues: CAISSDSSYEQYF.